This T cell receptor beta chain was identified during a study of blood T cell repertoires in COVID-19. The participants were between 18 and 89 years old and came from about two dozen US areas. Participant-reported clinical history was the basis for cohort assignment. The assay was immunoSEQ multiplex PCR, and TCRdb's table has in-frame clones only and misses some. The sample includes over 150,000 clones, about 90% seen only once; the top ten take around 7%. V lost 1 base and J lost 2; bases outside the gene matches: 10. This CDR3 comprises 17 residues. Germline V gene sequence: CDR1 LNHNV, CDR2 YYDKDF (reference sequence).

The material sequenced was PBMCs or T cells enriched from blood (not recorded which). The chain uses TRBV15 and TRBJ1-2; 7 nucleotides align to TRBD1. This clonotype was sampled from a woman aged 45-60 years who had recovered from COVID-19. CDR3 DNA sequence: TGTGCCACCAGCAGAGGCTCCGGGGACAGCTTAAACTATGGCTACACCTTC. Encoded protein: CATSRGSGDSLNYGYTF.